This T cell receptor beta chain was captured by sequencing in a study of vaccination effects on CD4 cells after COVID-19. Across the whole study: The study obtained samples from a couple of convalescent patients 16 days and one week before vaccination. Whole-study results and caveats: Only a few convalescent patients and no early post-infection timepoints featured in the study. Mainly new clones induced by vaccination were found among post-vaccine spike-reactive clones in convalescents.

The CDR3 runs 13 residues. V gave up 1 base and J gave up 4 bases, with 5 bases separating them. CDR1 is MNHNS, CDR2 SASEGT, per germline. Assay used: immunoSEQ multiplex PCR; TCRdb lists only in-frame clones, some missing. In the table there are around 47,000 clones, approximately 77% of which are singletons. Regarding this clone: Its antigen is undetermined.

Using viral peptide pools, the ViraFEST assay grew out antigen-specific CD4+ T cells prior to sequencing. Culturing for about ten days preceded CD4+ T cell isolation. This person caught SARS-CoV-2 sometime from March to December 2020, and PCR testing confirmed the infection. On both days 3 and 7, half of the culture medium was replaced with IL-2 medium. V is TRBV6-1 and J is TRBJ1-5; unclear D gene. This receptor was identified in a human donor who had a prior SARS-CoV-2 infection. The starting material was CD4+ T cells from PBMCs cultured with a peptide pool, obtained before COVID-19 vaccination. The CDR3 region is CASSEGNNQPQHF. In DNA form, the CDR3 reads TGTGCCAGCAGTGAAGGTAATAATCAGCCCCAGCATTTT.